The T cell receptor beta chain under discussion was sequenced for a study of radiotherapy plus CTLA-4 blockade in lung cancer. Study as a whole: Of the patients, 18% showed objective responses and around 32% attained disease control.

Using immunoSEQ multiplex PCR, the repertoire was profiled, and TCRdb retains in-frame clones only, with some absent. Of about 80,000 clones in the sample, roughly 86% were seen once. As regards this clone: What it binds is not known.

Study-wide results and limits: Response, reportedly, was best predicted by interferon-beta along with early blood T cell clone dynamics. Following radiotherapy plus ipilimumab, tumor-derived TCR clones expanded in the blood.

The germline V gene encodes CDR1 SGHTA and CDR2 FQGTGA. V trimming: 5 bases; J trimming: 6 bases; junction bases outside the gene matches: 5. CDR3 length: 15 residues. The receptor's source is a human donor with non-small cell lung cancer who had a partial response to radiotherapy plus ipilimumab. The V call is TRBV7-3, the J call TRBJ2-3; 13 nucleotides agree with TRBD2. The material was peripheral blood, obtained from a patient treated with radiotherapy plus ipilimumab. The CDR3 sequence: CASSRTSGSADTQYF. CDR3 sequence (DNA): TGTGCCAGCAGCCGGACTAGCGGGAGTGCCGATACGCAGTATTTT.